What follows describes a single TCR beta chain. These data belong to a study of blood T cell repertoires in COVID-19. Study-level background: COVID-19 samples, acute and convalescent, were from the United States, Italy and Spain.

The CDR3 covers 13 residues. V gave up 0 bases and J gave up 12 bases, with 12 bases separating them. The germline V gene has CDR1 SGDLS and CDR2 YYNGEE. Generated by immunoSEQ multiplex PCR, the TCRdb table keeps only in-frame clones and is missing some. The sample holds 80,000 or so clones, 75% to 90% seen once. The J gene is TRBJ1-4, the V gene TRBV9, with D tentatively TRBD1 (5 bases). This receptor was obtained from a woman in her 70s with acute or convalescent COVID-19. Sequencing used peripheral blood. The CDR3 nucleotides read TGTGCCAGCAGCGTAGCGAATCCGGGGGAACTGTTTTTT. Amino acid sequence: CASSVANPGELFF.